This is a list of T cell receptor beta chains from one sample in a study of CD8 T cells in ankylosing spondylitis. TCRdb passed the 5' RACE reads through MiXCR, listing each CDR3 protein once. Here the sample spans 700,000 to 850,000 distinct CDR3 sequences, about 10% being singletons. The specimen sequenced was blood, either unsorted or a sorted T cell fraction (not recorded which). The receptors were gathered from a male donor with ankylosing spondylitis. Both conserved end residues are part of each CDR3. A D gene is named only where the DNA matches it firmly. Clone size, where shown, is once, few, many, or a class for clones that have expanded.

j_call d_call clone_size v_call cdr3_aa cdr3_nt
TRBJ1-5 - - TRBV20-1 CSARVSGGSNQPQHF TGCAGTGCTAGAGTATCGGGGGGGAGTAATCAGCCCCAGCATTTT
TRBJ2-7 TRBD2 - TRBV20-1 CSARPGGGPYEQYF TGCAGTGCCCGTCCGGGGGGGGGCCCCTACGAGCAGTACTTC
TRBJ1-1 - - TRBV6-5 CASSYSGFRGGTEAFF TGTGCCAGCAGTTACTCCGGCTTTAGAGGGGGGACTGAAGCTTTCTTT
TRBJ1-1 TRBD1 few TRBV11-2 CASSHNRGRGEAFF TGTGCCAGCAGCCATAACAGGGGCCGGGGTGAAGCTTTCTTT
TRBJ2-4 - - TRBV20-1 CSAIPPRNIQYF TGCAGTGCTATCCCCCCTCGAAACATTCAGTACTTC
TRBJ2-1 - few TRBV7-9 CASSFNRGSSNEQFF TGTGCCAGCAGCTTCAATAGGGGGAGTTCCAATGAGCAGTTCTTC
TRBJ2-5 - - TRBV30 CAWRGDRETQYF TGTGCCTGGAGGGGGGACCGAGAGACCCAGTACTTC
TRBJ2-7 - - TRBV4-3 CASSQVKQGCCEQYF TGCGCCAGCAGCCAAGTAAAGCAGGGTTGTTGCGAGCAGTACTTC
TRBJ1-4 - many TRBV29-1 CSVGVGTASPRKLFF TGCAGCGTTGGTGTGGGGACCGCAAGTCCTAGGAAACTGTTTTTT
TRBJ2-1 - few TRBV4-2 CASSQLGIYNEQFF TGTGCCAGCAGCCAGCTCGGGATCTACAATGAGCAGTTCTTC
TRBJ2-3 TRBD2 - TRBV6-2/TRBV6-3 CASRAGDTQYF TGTGCCAGCAGAGCGGGGGATACGCAGTATTTT
TRBJ2-6 - - TRBV5-1 CASSAPGSGANVLTF TGCGCCAGCAGCGCCCCGGGCTCTGGGGCCAACGTCCTGACTTTC
TRBJ2-1 - many TRBV20-1 CSARRGWQYNEQFF TGCAGTGCTAGAAGGGGCTGGCAGTACAATGAGCAGTTCTTC
TRBJ2-5 TRBD1 few TRBV5-1 CASRRGQGTVRTQYF TGCGCCAGCAGACGCGGACAGGGGACAGTTCGAACCCAGTACTTC
TRBJ1-2 TRBD1 few TRBV7-2 CASSTTTGDSGYTF TGTGCCAGCAGCACGACGACAGGGGATAGCGGCTACACCTTC
TRBJ2-2 - - TRBV9 CASSVQGTDLGELFF TGTGCCAGCAGCGTTCAGGGGACGGACCTTGGGGAGCTGTTTTTT
TRBJ2-7 - many TRBV7-9 CASSSTGLGFYEQYF TGTGCCAGCAGCTCTACAGGTCTAGGTTTCTACGAGCAGTACTTC
TRBJ1-5 - many TRBV6-5 CASRTSAGPQHF TGTGCCAGCAGGACTTCAGCCGGGCCCCAGCATTTT
TRBJ1-5 - many TRBV7-6 CASSDAGSNQPQHF TGTGCCAGCAGCGATGCCGGGAGTAATCAGCCCCAGCATTTT
TRBJ2-7 - - TRBV7-2 CASSEGGAGSYEQYF TGTGCCAGCAGCGAGGGGGGGGCTGGGTCCTACGAGCAGTACTTC
TRBJ2-7 - many TRBV6-5 CASSYRVGYEQYF TGTGCCAGCAGTTACAGGGTGGGCTACGAGCAGTACTTC
TRBJ2-5 TRBD2 - TRBV20-1 CSARGRTSGIETQYF TGCAGTGCTAGAGGCAGGACTAGCGGGATAGAGACCCAGTACTTC
TRBJ1-1 - few TRBV10-3 CATTPRREFEAFF TGTGCCACCACCCCCAGAAGGGAATTTGAAGCTTTCTTT
TRBJ1-5 - many TRBV20-1 CSATWASNQPQHF TGCAGTGCTACCTGGGCAAGCAATCAGCCCCAGCATTTT
TRBJ2-6 - - TRBV6-5 CASSSYQAGANVLTF TGTGCCAGCAGTTCGTACCAGGCAGGGGCCAACGTCCTGACTTTC
TRBJ1-1 - - TRBV6-6 CAITANTEAFF TGTGCCATAACAGCGAACACTGAAGCTTTCTTT
TRBJ2-5 TRBD1 few TRBV7-6 CASSLEGQVGETQYF TGTGCCAGCAGCCTGGAGGGACAGGTGGGGGAGACCCAGTACTTC
TRBJ2-3 - few TRBV20-1 CSAITSFPDTQYF TGCAGTGCGATTACTAGTTTCCCAGATACGCAGTATTTT
TRBJ2-1 - - TRBV5-1 CASSPQDGGEQFF TGCGCCAGCAGCCCCCAGGACGGGGGTGAGCAGTTCTTC
TRBJ2-3 TRBD2 - TRBV5-1 CASSVTSGTTDTQYF TGCGCCAGCAGCGTCACTAGCGGTACCACAGATACGCAGTATTTT
TRBJ2-3 TRBD1 few TRBV20-1 CSAYDRVGTDTQYF TGCAGTGCATACGACAGGGTTGGCACAGATACGCAGTATTTT
TRBJ2-2 TRBD1 - TRBV5-1 CASSVGQVSGELFF TGCGCCAGCAGCGTGGGACAGGTATCCGGGGAGCTGTTTTTT
TRBJ2-3 - few TRBV20-1 CSAREGRRASLDTQYF TGCAGTGCTAGAGAGGGGCGGAGGGCCTCCTTAGATACGCAGTATTTT
TRBJ1-3 - - TRBV7-6 CASSLESGAAGNTIYF TGTGCCAGCAGCTTAGAGAGTGGGGCGGCTGGAAACACCATATATTTT
TRBJ2-7 - - TRBV27 CASSRLEGLPVYEQYF TGTGCCAGCAGTCGCCTGGAGGGACTTCCAGTCTACGAGCAGTACTTC
TRBJ1-1 - - TRBV6-5 CASSFTENAEAFF TGTGCCAGCAGTTTTACAGAGAACGCTGAAGCTTTCTTT
TRBJ2-2 - few TRBV9 CASHTASDNTGELFF TGTGCCAGCCATACTGCCTCCGACAACACCGGGGAGCTGTTTTTT
TRBJ2-3 TRBD2 - TRBV24-1 CATSDPASGGMEDTQYF TGTGCCACCAGTGATCCGGCTAGCGGGGGGATGGAGGATACGCAGTATTTT
TRBJ2-1 - - TRBV24-1 CATSDLARTGNEQFF TGTGCCACCAGTGATTTGGCCCGAACAGGGAATGAGCAGTTCTTC
TRBJ1-2 TRBD1 many TRBV29-1 CSVSQGDYGYTF TGCAGCGTTTCACAGGGGGACTATGGCTACACCTTC
TRBJ2-7 - - TRBV5-1 CASSLGGLLYEQYF TGCGCCAGCAGCTTGGGTGGGCTACTCTACGAGCAGTACTTC
TRBJ2-7 TRBD2 - TRBV28 CASSLSASGRAGEQYF TGTGCCAGCAGTTTATCGGCTAGCGGGAGGGCCGGCGAGCAGTACTTC